The clone carrying this T cell receptor beta chain has only a few counts. Antigen specificity is unknown. The sample originates from a study of beta chain features in type 1 diabetes. General study points: Shortening of TCRB CDR3s, moderate but significant, appeared in all four CD4+ subsets of Type 1 diabetes patients.

Sequencing targeted expressed TCRB transcripts, as all isolated RNA had been reverse transcribed. TCRdb's copy holds only in-frame clones and misses some; the assay was immunoSEQ multiplex PCR. The data show more than 300,000 clones, around 9.3% seen once. There are 16 residues in the CDR3. The germline V and J ends were trimmed by 5 bases and 4 bases, with 20 bases remaining between them. Germline assignment: CDR1 SGHAT and CDR2 FQNNGV. The source material was central memory CD4+ T cells from blood. This chain joins TRBV11-2 and TRBJ1-1; D possibly corresponds to TRBD1 (6 bases). The receptor's source is a man aged 30 to 39 with type 1 diabetes. This chain's CDR3 is CASSPPGGTLSTEAFF. The CDR3 coding sequence is TGTGCCAGCAGCCCCCCCGGGGGCACCTTGAGCACTGAAGCTTTCTTT.